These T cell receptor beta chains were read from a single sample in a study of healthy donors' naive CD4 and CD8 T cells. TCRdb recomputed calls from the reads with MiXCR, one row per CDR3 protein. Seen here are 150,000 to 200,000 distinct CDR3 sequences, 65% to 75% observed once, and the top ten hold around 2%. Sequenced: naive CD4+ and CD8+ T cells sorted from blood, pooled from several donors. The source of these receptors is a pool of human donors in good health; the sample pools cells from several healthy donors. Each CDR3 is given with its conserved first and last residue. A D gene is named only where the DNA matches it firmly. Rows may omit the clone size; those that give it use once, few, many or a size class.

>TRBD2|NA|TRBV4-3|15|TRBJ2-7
TGCGCCAGCAGCCCTGGGGGAGGGGCGAGCAACGAGCAGTACTTC
CASSPGGGASNEQYF
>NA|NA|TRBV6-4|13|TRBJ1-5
TGTGCCAGCAGTCAAGAGAGCCATCAGCCCCAGCATTTT
CASSQESHQPQHF
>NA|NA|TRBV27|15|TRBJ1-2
TGTGCCAGCAGTTCGCAAGGGATCGGTCTAGGTGGCTACACCTTC
CASSSQGIGLGGYTF
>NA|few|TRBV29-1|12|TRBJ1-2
TGCAGCGTTGGGAGCAAGACCTATGGCTACACCTTC
CSVGSKTYGYTF
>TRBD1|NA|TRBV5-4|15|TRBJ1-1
TGTGCCAGCAGCTTGGGGGACAGGGCATTCACTGAAGCTTTCTTT
CASSLGDRAFTEAFF
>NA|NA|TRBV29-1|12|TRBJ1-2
TGCAGCGTTGTTCGGACGGACTATGGCTACACCTTC
CSVVRTDYGYTF
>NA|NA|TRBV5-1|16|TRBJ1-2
TGCGCCAGCAGCCCGGTAAACTTCCTAAGTGACTATGGCTACACCTTC
CASSPVNFLSDYGYTF
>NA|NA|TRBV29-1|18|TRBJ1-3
TGCAGCGTTGCCCCGGGGCCCTGGAGTACCTACTCTGGAAACACCATATATTTT
CSVAPGPWSTYSGNTIYF
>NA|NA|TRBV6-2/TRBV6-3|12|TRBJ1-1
TGTGCCAGCAGTCCCCAGGTTACTGAAGCTTTCTTT
CASSPQVTEAFF
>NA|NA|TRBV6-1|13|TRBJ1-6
TGTGCCAGCAGCTATGGACAGCTTTCACCCCTCCACTTT
CASSYGQLSPLHF
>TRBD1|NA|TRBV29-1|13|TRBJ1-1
TGCAGCGTGACCAGGGGGTTGAACACTGAAGCTTTCTTT
CSVTRGLNTEAFF
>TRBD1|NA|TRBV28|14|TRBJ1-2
TGTGCCAGCAGTCTGGACAGGGTTGGGTATGGCTACACCTTC
CASSLDRVGYGYTF
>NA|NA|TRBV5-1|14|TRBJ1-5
TGCGCCAGCAGCTTGGAAGGGGGTTTGCGGCCCCAGCATTTT
CASSLEGGLRPQHF
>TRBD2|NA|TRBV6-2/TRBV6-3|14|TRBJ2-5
TGTGCCAGCAAACTAGCGGGAGGACAAGAGACCCAGTACTTC
CASKLAGGQETQYF
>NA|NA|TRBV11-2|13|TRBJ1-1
TGTGCCAGCAGCTTATTATGGGGCACTGAAGCTTTCTTT
CASSLLWGTEAFF
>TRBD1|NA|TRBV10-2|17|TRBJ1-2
TGTGCCAGCAGTGAGGAACTGGGGACAGGGGGCGCCTATGGCTACACCTTC
CASSEELGTGGAYGYTF
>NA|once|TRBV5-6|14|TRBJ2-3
TGTGCCAGCAGCTGGAATAGGGGCACAGATACGCAGTATTTT
CASSWNRGTDTQYF
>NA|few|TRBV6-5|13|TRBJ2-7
TGTGCCAGCAGCTGGGACCGATCAATTGGGCAGTACTTC
CASSWDRSIGQYF
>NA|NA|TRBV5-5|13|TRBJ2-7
TGTGCCAGCAGCGCAGGGGTTTCCTACGAGCAGTACTTC
CASSAGVSYEQYF
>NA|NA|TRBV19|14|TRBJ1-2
TGTGCCAGTAAGTCGAGGGGGACGGAGGCTGGCTACACCTTC
CASKSRGTEAGYTF
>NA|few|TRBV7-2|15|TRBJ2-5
TGTGCCAGCAGCCCCGTAACAGGGATCCAAGAGACCCAGTACTTC
CASSPVTGIQETQYF
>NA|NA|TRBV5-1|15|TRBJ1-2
TGCGCCAGCAGCTTCGGGGTACGAGGCGACTATGGCTACACCTTC
CASSFGVRGDYGYTF
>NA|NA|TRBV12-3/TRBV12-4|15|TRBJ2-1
TGTGCCAGCAGTTTTTCTGTGCCGTCCTACAATGAGCAGTTCTTC
CASSFSVPSYNEQFF
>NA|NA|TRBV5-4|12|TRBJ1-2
TGTGCCAGCAGCTTGGGATACTATGGCTACACCTTC
CASSLGYYGYTF
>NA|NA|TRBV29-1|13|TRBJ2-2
TGCAGCTGGGCCACGGGGAACACCGGGGAGCTGTTTTTT
CSWATGNTGELFF
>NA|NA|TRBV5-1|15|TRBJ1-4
TGCGCCAGCAGCCGGCGTGGGACGGTAAATGAAAAACTGTTTTTT
CASSRRGTVNEKLFF
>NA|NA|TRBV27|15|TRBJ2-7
TGTGCCAGCAGTTTATCTGGGGGCGGAAACTACGAGCAGTACTTC
CASSLSGGGNYEQYF
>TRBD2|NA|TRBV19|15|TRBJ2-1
TGTGCCAGTACCGCGACTAGCGGGAGCTATGATGAGCAGTTCTTC
CASTATSGSYDEQFF
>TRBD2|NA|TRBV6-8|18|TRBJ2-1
TGTGCCAGCAGTTTTAGACTAGCGGGAGGGCTGAGCTACAATGAGCAGTTCTTC
CASSFRLAGGLSYNEQFF
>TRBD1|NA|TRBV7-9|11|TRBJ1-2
TGTGCCAGCAAGGGACAGGGGGGCTACACCTTC
CASKGQGGYTF
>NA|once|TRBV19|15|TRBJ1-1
TGTGCCAGTAATAACAGGGCCGGGGGTAGCACTGAAGCTTTCTTT
CASNNRAGGSTEAFF
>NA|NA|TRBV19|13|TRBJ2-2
TGTGCCAGTAGTCCAAAATCGGACGGGGAGCTGTTTTTT
CASSPKSDGELFF
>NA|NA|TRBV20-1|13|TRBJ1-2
TGCAGTGCTGGGGAACAGGGTCAAGGGGGCTACACCTTC
CSAGEQGQGGYTF
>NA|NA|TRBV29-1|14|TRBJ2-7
TGCAGCGTTCGCTACATCGGGGCAGACTCCGAGCAGTACTTC
CSVRYIGADSEQYF
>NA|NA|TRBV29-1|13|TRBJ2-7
TGCAGCGTCGCGTCTGCAGGGTGGAACGAGCAGTACTTC
CSVASAGWNEQYF
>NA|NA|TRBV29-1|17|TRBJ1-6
TGCAGCGTTGAAGATCGGGGAGGGTGGCAGTATAATTCACCCCTCCACTTT
CSVEDRGGWQYNSPLHF
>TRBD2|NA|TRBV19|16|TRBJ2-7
TGTGCCAGTAGTATAGCCTTCGGGAGGGGTCACTACGAGCAGTACTTC
CASSIAFGRGHYEQYF
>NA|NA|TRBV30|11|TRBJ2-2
TGTGCCTGGAGTAACACCGGGGAGCTGTTTTTT
CAWSNTGELFF
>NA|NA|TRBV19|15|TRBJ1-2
TGTGCCAGTATGTCAGGGCGTTCAGCCATCTATGGCTACACCTTC
CASMSGRSAIYGYTF
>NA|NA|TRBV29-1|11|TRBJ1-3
TGCAGCGCCAGGAGAGGAAACACCATATATTTT
CSARRGNTIYF
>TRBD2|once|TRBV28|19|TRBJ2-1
TGTGCCAGCAGTTTAAGAGCCGGACGGACTAGCGGGAGTGCTTATGAGCAGTTCTTC
CASSLRAGRTSGSAYEQFF
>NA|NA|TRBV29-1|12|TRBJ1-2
TGCAGCGTTGACCGGGACGTGTATGGCTACACCTTC
CSVDRDVYGYTF
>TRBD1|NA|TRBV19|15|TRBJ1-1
TGTGCCAGTAGCTCTCCGGGACAGCCGAATACTGAAGCTTTCTTT
CASSSPGQPNTEAFF
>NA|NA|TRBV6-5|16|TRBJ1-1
TGTGCCAGCCGTTCGGGACGACCACACCGGGAGGCTGAAGCTTTCTTT
CASRSGRPHREAEAFF
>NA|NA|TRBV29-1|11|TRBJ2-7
TGCAGCGTTCAGAGCTCCTACGAGCAGTACTTC
CSVQSSYEQYF
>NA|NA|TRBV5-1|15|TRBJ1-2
TGCGCCAGCAGCGAAGGCAGGGAGACCATTTATGGCTACACCTTC
CASSEGRETIYGYTF
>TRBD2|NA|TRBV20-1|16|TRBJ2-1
TGCAGTGCCCCGAGCAGGGAGGGTAATGGGTACAATGAGCAGTTCTTC
CSAPSREGNGYNEQFF
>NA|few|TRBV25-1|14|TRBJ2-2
TGTGCCAGCAGTGGGGGACATCTCACCGGGGAGCTGTTTTTT
CASSGGHLTGELFF